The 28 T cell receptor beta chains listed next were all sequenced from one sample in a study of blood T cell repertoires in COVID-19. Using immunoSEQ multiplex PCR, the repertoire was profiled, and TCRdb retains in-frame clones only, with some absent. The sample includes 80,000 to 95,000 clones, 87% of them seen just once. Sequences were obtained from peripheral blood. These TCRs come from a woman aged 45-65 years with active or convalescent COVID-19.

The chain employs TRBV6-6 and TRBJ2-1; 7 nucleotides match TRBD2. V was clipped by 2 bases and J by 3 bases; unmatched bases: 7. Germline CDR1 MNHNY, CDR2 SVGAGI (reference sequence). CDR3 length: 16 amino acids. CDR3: CASSYSRAGIYNEQFF. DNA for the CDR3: TGTGCCAGCAGTTACAGCCGAGCGGGGATCTACAATGAGCAGTTCTTC.

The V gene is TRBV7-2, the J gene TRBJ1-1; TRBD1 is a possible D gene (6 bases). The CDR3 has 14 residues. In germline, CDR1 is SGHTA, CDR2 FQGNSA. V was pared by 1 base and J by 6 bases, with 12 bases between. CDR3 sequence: CASSLEGGFAEAFF. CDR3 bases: TGTGCCAGCAGCTTAGAAGGGGGTTTCGCTGAAGCTTTCTTT.

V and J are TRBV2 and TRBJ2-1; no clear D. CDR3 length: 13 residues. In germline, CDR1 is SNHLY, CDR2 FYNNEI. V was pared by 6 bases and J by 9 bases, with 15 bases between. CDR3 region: CASRTPPSSEQFF. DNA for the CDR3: TGTGCCAGCAGGACGCCGCCTTCTAGTGAGCAGTTCTTC. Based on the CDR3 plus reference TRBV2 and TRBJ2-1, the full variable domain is EPEVTQTPSHQVTQMGQEVILRCVPISNHLYFYWYRQILGQKVEFLVSFYNNEISEKSEIFDDQFSVERPDGSNFTLKIRSTKLEDSAMYFCASRTPPSSEQFFGPGTRLTVL.

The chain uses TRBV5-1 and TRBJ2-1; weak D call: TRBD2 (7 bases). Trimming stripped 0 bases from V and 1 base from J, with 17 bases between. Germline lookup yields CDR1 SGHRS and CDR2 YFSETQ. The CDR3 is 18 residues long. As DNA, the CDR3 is TGCGCCAGCAGCTTGGCCAGTACGGGGGGCCGGTCCTACAATGAGCAGTTCTTC. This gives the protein CASSLASTGGRSYNEQFF.

The CDR3 is CASSLLSTANEQFF. The CDR3 nucleotides read TGTGCCAGCAGCCTTCTTAGTACTGCGAATGAGCAGTTCTTC. V is TRBV7-2 and J is TRBJ2-1, with D unresolved. The length of the CDR3 is 14 residues. The germline V gene encodes CDR1 SGHTA and CDR2 FQGNSA. Trimming took 5 bases from V and 7 from J, leaving 15 bases between them.

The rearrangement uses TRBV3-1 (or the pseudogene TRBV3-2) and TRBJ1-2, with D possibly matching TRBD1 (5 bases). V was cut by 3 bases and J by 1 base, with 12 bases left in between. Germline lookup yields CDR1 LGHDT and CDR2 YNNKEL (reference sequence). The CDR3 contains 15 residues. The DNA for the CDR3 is TGTGCCAGCAGCCACCCCGGGACTGTTAACTATGGCTACACCTTC. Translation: CASSHPGTVNYGYTF.

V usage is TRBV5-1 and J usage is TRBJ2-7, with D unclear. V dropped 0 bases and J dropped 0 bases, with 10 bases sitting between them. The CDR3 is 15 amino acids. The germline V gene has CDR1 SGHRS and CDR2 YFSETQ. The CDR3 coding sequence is TGCGCCAGCAGCTTGGTGTCTGTTAGCTCCTACGAGCAGTACTTC. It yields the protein CASSLVSVSSYEQYF. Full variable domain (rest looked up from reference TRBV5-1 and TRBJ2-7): KAGVTQTPRYLIKTRGQQVTLSCSPISGHRSVSWYQQTPGQGLQFLFEYFSETQRNKGNFPGRFSGRQFSNSRSEMNVSTLELGDSALYLCASSLVSVSSYEQYFGPGTRLTVT.

In DNA, the CDR3 is TGTGCCAGCAGCATACAGGGGACTAACTATGGCTACACCTTC. Amino acids: CASSIQGTNYGYTF. The genes are TRBV7-9 and TRBJ1-2; 7 nucleotides match TRBD1. Unmatched junction bases numbered 3, after V lost 5 bases and J lost 0 bases. The CDR3 consists of 14 residues. Germline V CDR1 and CDR2: SEHNR, FQNEAQ (reference sequence).

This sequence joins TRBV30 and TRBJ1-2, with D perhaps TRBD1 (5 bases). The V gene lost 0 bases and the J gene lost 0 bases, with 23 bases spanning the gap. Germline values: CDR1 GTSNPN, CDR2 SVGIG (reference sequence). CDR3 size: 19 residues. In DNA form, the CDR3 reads TGTGCCTGGAGTGTCCCATTCAGGACATTAGATCGGGCTAACTATGGCTACACCTTC. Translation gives CAWSVPFRTLDRANYGYTF.

This chain's CDR3 is CASRTSPPSTDTQYF. Here the CDR3 DNA reads TGTGCCAGCAGAACTAGCCCTCCTTCCACAGATACGCAGTATTTT. This chain links TRBV6-5 with TRBJ2-3; D might be TRBD2 (6 bases). CDR1 is MNHEY, CDR2 SVGAGI, per germline. The CDR3 is 15 residues long. V dropped 6 bases and J dropped 2 bases, with 15 bases sitting between them.

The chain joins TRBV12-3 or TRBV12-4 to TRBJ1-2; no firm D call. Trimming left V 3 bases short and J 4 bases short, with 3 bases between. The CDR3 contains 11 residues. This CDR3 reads CASSLAYGYTF. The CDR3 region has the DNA TGTGCCAGCAGTTTGGCCTATGGCTACACCTTC.

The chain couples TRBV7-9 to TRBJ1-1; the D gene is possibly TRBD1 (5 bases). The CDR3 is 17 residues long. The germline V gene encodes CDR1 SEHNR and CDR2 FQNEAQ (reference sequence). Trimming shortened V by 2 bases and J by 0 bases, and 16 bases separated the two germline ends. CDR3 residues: CASSLLRQSRMNTEAFF. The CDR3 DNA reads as TGTGCCAGCAGCTTACTTAGACAGAGCCGGATGAACACTGAAGCTTTCTTT.

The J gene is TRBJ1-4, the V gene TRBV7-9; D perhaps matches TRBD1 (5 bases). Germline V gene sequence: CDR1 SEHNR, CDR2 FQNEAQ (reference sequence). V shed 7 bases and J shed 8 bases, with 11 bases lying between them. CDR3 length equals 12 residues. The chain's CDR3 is CASTWGGEKLFF. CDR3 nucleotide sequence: TGTGCCAGCACCTGGGGGGGAGAAAAACTGTTTTTT.

The CDR3, as DNA: TGTGCCAGCAGTGAAAGCAGGGCCCCCGGGGAGCTGTTTTTT. Encoded protein: CASSESRAPGELFF. The rearrangement joins TRBV2 to TRBJ2-2; the D gene is possibly TRBD1 (5 bases). Trimming shortened V by 2 bases and J by 6 bases, and 10 bases separated the two germline ends. The CDR3 has 14 amino acids. CDR1 is SNHLY, CDR2 FYNNEI, per germline.

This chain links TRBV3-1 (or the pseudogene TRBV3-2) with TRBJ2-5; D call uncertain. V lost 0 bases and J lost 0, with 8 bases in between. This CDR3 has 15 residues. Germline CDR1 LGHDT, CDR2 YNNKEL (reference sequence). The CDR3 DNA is TGTGCCAGCAGCCAAGAAGCCCTGTACCAAGAGACCCAGTACTTC. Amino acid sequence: CASSQEALYQETQYF.

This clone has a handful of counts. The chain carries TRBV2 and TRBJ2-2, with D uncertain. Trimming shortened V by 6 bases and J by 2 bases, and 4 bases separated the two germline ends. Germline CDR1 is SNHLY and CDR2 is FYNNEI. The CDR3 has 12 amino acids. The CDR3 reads CASRSNTGELFF. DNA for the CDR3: TGTGCCAGCAGGAGTAACACCGGGGAGCTGTTTTTT.

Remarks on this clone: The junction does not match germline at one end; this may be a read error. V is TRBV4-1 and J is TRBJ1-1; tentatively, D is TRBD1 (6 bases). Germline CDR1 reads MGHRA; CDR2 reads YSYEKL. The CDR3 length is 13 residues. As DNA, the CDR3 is TGCGCCAGCAGCCAAGTCGAGGGGGGGAGTAATCTCTTT. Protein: CASSQVEGGSNLF.

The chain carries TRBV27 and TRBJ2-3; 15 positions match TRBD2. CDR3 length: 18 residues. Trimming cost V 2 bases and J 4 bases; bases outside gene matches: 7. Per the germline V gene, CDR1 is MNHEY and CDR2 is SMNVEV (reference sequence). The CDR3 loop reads CASSLRGLAGGWADTQYF. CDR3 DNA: TGTGCCAGCAGTTTACGGGGACTAGCGGGGGGTTGGGCAGATACGCAGTATTTT.

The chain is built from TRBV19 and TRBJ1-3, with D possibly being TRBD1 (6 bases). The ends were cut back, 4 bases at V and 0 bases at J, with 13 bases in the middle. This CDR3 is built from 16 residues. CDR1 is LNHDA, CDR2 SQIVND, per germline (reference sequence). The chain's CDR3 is CASSNSGQISGNTIYF. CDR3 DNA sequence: TGTGCCAGTAGTAATTCCGGACAGATCTCTGGAAACACCATATATTTT.

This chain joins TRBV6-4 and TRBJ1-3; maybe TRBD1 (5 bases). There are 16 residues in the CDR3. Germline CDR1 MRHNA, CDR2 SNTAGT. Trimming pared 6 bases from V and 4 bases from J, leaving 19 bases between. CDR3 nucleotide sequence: TGTGCCAGCAGCGGCGGGGGAGGCGTAGACGGAAACACCATATATTTT. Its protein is CASSGGGGVDGNTIYF.

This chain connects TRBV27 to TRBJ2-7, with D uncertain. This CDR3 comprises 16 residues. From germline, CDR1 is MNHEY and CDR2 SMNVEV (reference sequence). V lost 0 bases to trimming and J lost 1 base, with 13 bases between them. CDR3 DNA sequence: TGTGCCAGCAGTTTATCCCCCGGAGTCGGTTCCTACGAGCAGTACTTC. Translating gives CASSLSPGVGSYEQYF.

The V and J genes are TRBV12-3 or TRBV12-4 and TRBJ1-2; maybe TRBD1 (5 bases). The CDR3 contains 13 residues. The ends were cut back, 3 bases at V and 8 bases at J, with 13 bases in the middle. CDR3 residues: CASSFLGEGGYTF. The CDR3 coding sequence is TGTGCCAGCAGTTTTCTAGGGGAGGGAGGCTACACCTTC.

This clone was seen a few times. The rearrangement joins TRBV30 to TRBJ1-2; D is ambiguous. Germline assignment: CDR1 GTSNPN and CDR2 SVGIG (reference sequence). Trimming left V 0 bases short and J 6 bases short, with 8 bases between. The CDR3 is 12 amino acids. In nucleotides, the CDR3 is TGTGCCTGGAGTGTAGAGAAACATGGCTACACCTTC. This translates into CAWSVEKHGYTF.

CDR3 residues: CASSLAGITGARNEQFF. The CDR3 nucleotides read TGTGCCAGCAGCTTAGCGGGGATAACAGGGGCGAGGAATGAGCAGTTCTTC. This chain joins TRBV7-2 and TRBJ2-1, with 7 bases that match TRBD1. CDR1 SGHTA and CDR2 FQGNSA come from the germline V gene. The J segment lost 7 bases and the V segment lost 0 bases, leaving 12 bases of the junction unmatched. The CDR3 spans 17 residues.

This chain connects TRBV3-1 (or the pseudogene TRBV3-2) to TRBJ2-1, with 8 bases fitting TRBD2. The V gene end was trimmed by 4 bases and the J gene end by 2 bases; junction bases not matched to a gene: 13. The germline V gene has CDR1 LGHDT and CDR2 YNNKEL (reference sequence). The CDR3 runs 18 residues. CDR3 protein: CASSPITSGGTPYNEQFF. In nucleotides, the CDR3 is TGTGCCAGCAGCCCTATCACGAGCGGGGGAACCCCCTACAATGAGCAGTTCTTC.

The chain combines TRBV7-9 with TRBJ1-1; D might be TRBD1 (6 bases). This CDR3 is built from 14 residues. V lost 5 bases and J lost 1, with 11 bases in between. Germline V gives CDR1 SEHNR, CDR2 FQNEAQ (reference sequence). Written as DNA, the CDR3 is TGTGCCAGCAGCCCACAGGGTTCGAACACTGAAGCTTTCTTT. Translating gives CASSPQGSNTEAFF.

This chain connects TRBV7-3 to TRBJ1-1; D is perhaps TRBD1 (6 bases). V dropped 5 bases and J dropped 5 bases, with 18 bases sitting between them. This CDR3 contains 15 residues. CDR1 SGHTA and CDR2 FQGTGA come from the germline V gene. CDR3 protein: CASSPSSTGNTEAFF. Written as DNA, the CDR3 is TGTGCCAGCAGCCCCTCATCCACAGGGAATACTGAAGCTTTCTTT.

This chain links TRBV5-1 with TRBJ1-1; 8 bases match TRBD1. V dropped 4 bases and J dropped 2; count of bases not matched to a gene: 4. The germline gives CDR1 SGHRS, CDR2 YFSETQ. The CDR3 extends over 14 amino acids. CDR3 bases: TGCGCCAGCAGCCCCGGACAGGGTAACACTGAAGCTTTCTTT. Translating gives CASSPGQGNTEAFF.